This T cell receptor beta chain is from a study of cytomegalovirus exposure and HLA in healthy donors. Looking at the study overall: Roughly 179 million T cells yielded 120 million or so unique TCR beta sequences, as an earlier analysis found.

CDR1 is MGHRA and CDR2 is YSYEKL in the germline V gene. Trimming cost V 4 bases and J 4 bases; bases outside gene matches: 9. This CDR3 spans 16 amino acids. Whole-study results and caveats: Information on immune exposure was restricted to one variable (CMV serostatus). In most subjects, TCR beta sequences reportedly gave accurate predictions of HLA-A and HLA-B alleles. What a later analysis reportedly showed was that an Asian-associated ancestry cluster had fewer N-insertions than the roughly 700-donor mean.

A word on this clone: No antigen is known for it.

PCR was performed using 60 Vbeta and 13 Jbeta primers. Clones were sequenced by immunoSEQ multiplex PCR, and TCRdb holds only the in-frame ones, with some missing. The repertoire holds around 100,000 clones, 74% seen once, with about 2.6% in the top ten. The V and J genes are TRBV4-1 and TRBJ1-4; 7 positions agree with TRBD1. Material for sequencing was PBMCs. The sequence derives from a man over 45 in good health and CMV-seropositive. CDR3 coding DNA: TGCGCCAGCAGCCCGCGACAGGGAAGTGGTAATGAAAAACTGTTTTTT. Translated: CASSPRQGSGNEKLFF.